One and the same sample provided the 12 T cell receptor beta chains below, sequenced in a study of blood T cell repertoires in COVID-19. Measured with immunoSEQ multiplex PCR; TCRdb has only the in-frame clones, and not every one. The sample carries about 190,000 clones, around 89% recorded once. Source material: peripheral blood. These receptors all come from a human donor in a cohort sampled during active COVID-19.

This clone has just one count. The V gene is TRBV2, the J gene TRBJ2-7; 10 bases line up with TRBD2. Germline V gives CDR1 SNHLY, CDR2 FYNNEI. V dropped 3 bases and J dropped 2; count of bases not matched to a gene: 4. CDR3 length: 15 amino acids. CDR3 region: CASSDRSGRPYEQYF. CDR3 coding DNA: TGTGCCAGCAGTGACCGTAGCGGGAGGCCCTACGAGCAGTACTTC.

This clone has only one observation. The sample has other DNA sequences that encode this CDR3 too. The CDR3 region has the DNA TGTGCCAGCAGCTTAGGGGACAGAGGTTCCAATCAGCCCCAGCATTTT. Amino acid sequence: CASSLGDRGSNQPQHF. The J gene is TRBJ1-5, the V gene TRBV7-9; 7 nucleotides match TRBD1. Germline assignment: CDR1 SEHNR and CDR2 FQNEAQ (reference sequence). CDR3 length equals 16 residues. Trimming cost V 1 base and J 3 bases; bases outside gene matches: 6.

There are a few counts of this clone. DNA of the CDR3: TGTGCCTGGAGGGGACAGGGAGGAAATTCACCCCTCCACTTT. It encodes CAWRGQGGNSPLHF. The chain is built from TRBV30 and TRBJ1-6; 9 nucleotides agree with TRBD1. Looked up from germline, CDR1 is GTSNPN and CDR2 is SVGIG (reference sequence). V dropped 3 bases and J dropped 7; count of bases not matched to a gene: 4. There are 14 residues in the CDR3.

This clone was counted a few times. The chain uses TRBV12-3 or TRBV12-4 and TRBJ2-7; 11 positions match TRBD1. V shed 6 bases and J 3 bases; nucleotides not matched to a gene: 1. CDR3 length: 13 amino acids. CDR3 nucleotide sequence: TGTGCCAGCAGGGACAGGGGGCACTACGAGCAGTACTTC. This encodes CASRDRGHYEQYF.

The V call is TRBV3-1 (or the pseudogene TRBV3-2), the J call TRBJ2-2; 13 bases agree with TRBD2. V lost 9 bases and J lost 6; bases outside the gene matches: 1. The CDR3 runs 13 residues. The germline gives CDR1 LGHDT, CDR2 YNNKEL (reference sequence). DNA for the CDR3: TGTGCCAGTACTAGCGGGGGGGCCGGGGAGCTGTTTTTT. Its translation is CASTSGGAGELFF.

This clone is a singleton in its sample. The V and J genes are TRBV4-2 and TRBJ2-7; a possible D gene is TRBD2 (7 bases). CDR1 and CDR2 (germline): LGHNA, YNFKEQ. Trimming took off 0 bases at V and 3 bases at J, with 9 bases between the two ends. The CDR3 totals 14 residues. The CDR3 sequence is CASSQDRGGYEQYF. For the CDR3, the DNA is TGTGCCAGCAGCCAAGATAGGGGGGGCTACGAGCAGTACTTC.

This chain links TRBV2 with TRBJ1-2; 7 nucleotides agree with TRBD1. The CDR3 has 15 amino acids. V was pared by 0 bases and J by 5 bases, with 6 bases of the junction left unmatched. CDR1 and CDR2 from the germline V gene are SNHLY and FYNNEI. This chain's CDR3 is CASSEAPTGRYGYTF. CDR3 nucleotides: TGTGCCAGCAGTGAAGCCCCGACAGGGAGGTATGGCTACACCTTC.

The rearrangement links TRBV7-9 to TRBJ1-1; D perhaps matches TRBD1 (6 bases). CDR3 length equals 15 residues. Deletions cut 1 base from V and 2 bases from J, with 11 bases between. Germline lookup yields CDR1 SEHNR and CDR2 FQNEAQ (reference sequence). As DNA, the CDR3 is TGTGCCAGCAGCTTAGAAGGACAGCTCAACACTGAAGCTTTCTTT. This codes for CASSLEGQLNTEAFF.

The chain combines TRBV7-9 with TRBJ2-1; 13 bases are shared with TRBD2. The CDR3 runs to 17 residues. The trim removed 5 bases at V and 2 bases at J, leaving 6 bases unmatched. In germline, CDR1 is SEHNR, CDR2 FQNEAQ (reference sequence). CDR3 in amino acids: CASSPRGLAGPYNEQFF. The DNA of the CDR3 is TGTGCCAGCAGCCCTAGGGGACTAGCGGGGCCCTACAATGAGCAGTTCTTC.

This clone was detected a few times. The chain joins TRBV2 to TRBJ1-2, with 9 bases that match TRBD1. V was clipped by 6 bases and J by 8 bases; unmatched bases: 7. The CDR3 loop spans 13 amino acids. Germline CDR1 and CDR2: SNHLY and FYNNEI. Here the CDR3 reads CASSGQGSGGYTF. The CDR3, as DNA: TGTGCCAGCAGCGGACAGGGGTCGGGCGGCTACACCTTC. Variable domain in full (rest from reference TRBV2 and TRBJ1-2): EPEVTQTPSHQVTQMGQEVILRCVPISNHLYFYWYRQILGQKVEFLVSFYNNEISEKSEIFDDQFSVERPDGSNFTLKIRSTKLEDSAMYFCASSGQGSGGYTFGSGTRLTVV.

This chain uses TRBV27 with TRBJ2-3, with 8 bases that match TRBD1. J was trimmed by 4 bases and V by 5 bases; bases with no gene match: 2. CDR1 and CDR2 (germline): MNHEY, SMNVEV (reference sequence). The CDR3 length is 13 residues. CDR3: CASSQGAPDTQYF. DNA of the CDR3: TGTGCCAGCAGTCAGGGGGCCCCAGATACGCAGTATTTT.

In this sample, this clone turned up once. The V gene is TRBV24-1, the J gene TRBJ2-1; 10 nucleotides align to TRBD1. This CDR3 has 16 amino acids. Germline CDR1 KGHDR, CDR2 SFDVKD. Unmatched junction bases numbered 7, after V lost 4 bases and J lost 5 bases. The CDR3 reads CATSESGTGENNEQFF. Here the CDR3 DNA reads TGTGCCACCAGTGAGTCCGGGACAGGGGAAAACAATGAGCAGTTCTTC.